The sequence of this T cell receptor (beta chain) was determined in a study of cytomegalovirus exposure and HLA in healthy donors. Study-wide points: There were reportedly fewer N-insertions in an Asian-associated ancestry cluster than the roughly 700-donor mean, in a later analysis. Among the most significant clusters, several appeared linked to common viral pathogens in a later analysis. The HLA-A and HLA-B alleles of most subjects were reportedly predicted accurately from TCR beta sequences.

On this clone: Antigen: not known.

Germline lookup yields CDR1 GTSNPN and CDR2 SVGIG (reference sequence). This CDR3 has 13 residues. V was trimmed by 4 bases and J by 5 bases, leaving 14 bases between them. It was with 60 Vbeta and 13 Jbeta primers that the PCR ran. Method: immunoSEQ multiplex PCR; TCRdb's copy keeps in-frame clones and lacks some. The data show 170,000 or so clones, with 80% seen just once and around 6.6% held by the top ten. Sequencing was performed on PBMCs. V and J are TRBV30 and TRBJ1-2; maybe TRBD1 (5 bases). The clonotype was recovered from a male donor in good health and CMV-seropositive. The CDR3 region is CAWTPDTFYGYTF. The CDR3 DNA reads TGTGCCTGGACCCCGGACACCTTTTATGGCTACACCTTC.